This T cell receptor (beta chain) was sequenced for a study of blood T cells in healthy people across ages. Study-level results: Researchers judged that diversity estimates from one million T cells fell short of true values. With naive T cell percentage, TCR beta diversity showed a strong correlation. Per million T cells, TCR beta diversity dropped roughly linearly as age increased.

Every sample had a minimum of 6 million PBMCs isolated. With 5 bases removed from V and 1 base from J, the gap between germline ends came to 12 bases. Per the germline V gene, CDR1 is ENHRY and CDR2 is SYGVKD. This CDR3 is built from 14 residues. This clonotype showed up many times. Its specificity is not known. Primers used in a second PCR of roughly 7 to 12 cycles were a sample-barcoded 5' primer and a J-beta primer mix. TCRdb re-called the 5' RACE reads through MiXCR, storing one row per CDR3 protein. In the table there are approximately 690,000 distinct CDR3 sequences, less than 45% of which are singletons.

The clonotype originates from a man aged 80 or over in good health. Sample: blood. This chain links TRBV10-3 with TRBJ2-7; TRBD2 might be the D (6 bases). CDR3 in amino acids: CAISPGLPSYEQYF. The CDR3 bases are TGTGCCATCAGTCCGGGACTCCCTTCCTACGAGCAGTACTTC.